The 15 T cell receptor beta chains presented below share a single source sample, sequenced in a study of cytomegalovirus exposure and HLA in healthy donors. Primers included in the PCR were 60 Vbeta and 13 Jbeta primers. Produced via immunoSEQ multiplex PCR; TCRdb's table is partial and in-frame only. The sample lists fewer than 250,000 clones, 60% to 80% seen once, with roughly 1.9% in the top ten. Input material: PBMCs. Receptors originate from a male donor in good health and CMV-seronegative.

The chain carries TRBV9 and TRBJ2-2, with 10 bases fitting TRBD2. This CDR3 has 16 amino acids. Trimming at V came to 3 bases and at J to 3 bases, leaving 5 bases not matched to a gene. The germline gives CDR1 SGDLS, CDR2 YYNGEE. The CDR3 reads CASSATSGEYTGELFF. In DNA, the CDR3 is TGTGCCAGCAGCGCCACTAGCGGGGAATACACCGGGGAGCTGTTTTTT.

The chain carries TRBV5-4 and TRBJ2-7; D is possibly TRBD1 (6 bases). Trimming removed 3 bases from V and 0 bases from J, with 10 bases in between. The CDR3 runs 14 residues. The germline CDR1 and CDR2 sequences are SGHNT and YYREEE (reference sequence). The CDR3 sequence is CASSWDTTSYEQYF. CDR3 sequence (DNA): TGTGCCAGCAGCTGGGACACAACCTCCTACGAGCAGTACTTC.

The chain couples TRBV5-1 to TRBJ1-4; 9 nucleotides align to TRBD1. CDR3 size: 16 residues. CDR1 and CDR2 (germline): SGHRS, YFSETQ. The trim removed 0 bases at V and 8 bases at J, leaving 8 bases unmatched. CDR3 protein: CASSLGGQGDREKLFF. The CDR3 nucleotides read TGCGCCAGCAGCTTGGGGGGACAGGGAGATCGAGAAAAACTGTTTTTT.

The genes are TRBV28 and TRBJ1-2; TRBD1 matches 12 bases. This CDR3 region has 17 residues. Germline V gene data show CDR1 as MDHEN and CDR2 as SYDVKM. J lost 3 bases, V lost 3 bases, and 8 bases had no gene match. The CDR3, as DNA: TGTGCCAGCAGTTTTAGGAGGGACAGGGGGCTCGACTATGGCTACACCTTC. As protein: CASSFRRDRGLDYGYTF.

This clone was recorded a few times. The chain employs TRBV5-1 and TRBJ2-3; 8 nucleotides line up with TRBD2. V dropped 9 bases and J dropped 9; count of bases not matched to a gene: 21. Germline CDR1 is SGHRS and CDR2 is YFSETQ. The length of the CDR3 is 16 residues. CDR3 region: CATGPGGLRGSVTQYF. CDR3 nucleotide sequence: TGCGCCACCGGACCGGGAGGGCTTAGAGGGTCGGTCACGCAGTATTTT.

This chain uses TRBV4-3 with TRBJ2-1; 7 nucleotides agree with TRBD2. Germline V gene data show CDR1 as LGHNA and CDR2 as YSLEER. Germline trimming cut 5 bases from V and 2 bases from J; bases unmatched to any gene: 3. The length of the CDR3 is 14 residues. In nucleotides, the CDR3 is TGCGCCAGCAGCTGGAGCGGGACCTACAATGAGCAGTTCTTC. This sequence encodes CASSWSGTYNEQFF.

This rearrangement joins TRBV25-1 to TRBJ2-7; D is possibly TRBD2 (6 bases). The germline V gene has CDR1 MGHDK and CDR2 SYGVNS. The V and J ends lost 0 bases and 5 bases respectively, with 11 bases between them. The CDR3 loop spans 14 amino acids. This CDR3 reads CASSEYTPSDEQYF. The DNA of the CDR3 is TGTGCCAGCAGTGAATATACGCCTAGCGACGAGCAGTACTTC.

CDR3 sequence (DNA): TGCGCCAGCAGCTGGGCAGGCCAAGAGACCCAGTACTTC. Protein sequence: CASSWAGQETQYF. V gene TRBV5-1 combines with J gene TRBJ2-5; the D is unclear. Trimming cost V 3 bases and J 1 base, with 7 bases left between them. The CDR3 consists of 13 residues. CDR1 and CDR2 from the germline V gene are SGHRS and YFSETQ.

The genes are TRBV7-8 and TRBJ2-3; TRBD2 matches 7 bases. This CDR3 is built from 15 residues. Germline assignment: CDR1 SGHVS and CDR2 FQNEAQ. J gave up 0 bases and V 3 bases, and 3 bases lay outside the gene matches. CDR3: CASSLWGGSTDTQYF. The DNA of the CDR3 is TGTGCCAGCAGCTTGTGGGGGGGTAGCACAGATACGCAGTATTTT.

V and J are TRBV11-3 and TRBJ2-7, with 7 bases identical to TRBD1. This CDR3 is built from 14 residues. Germline CDR1 is SGHNT and CDR2 is YENEEA. The ends lost 5 bases at V and 2 bases at J; junction bases unmatched: 6. This chain's CDR3 is CASSPSGQTYEQYF. The CDR3 coding sequence is TGTGCCAGCAGCCCGTCGGGACAGACCTACGAGCAGTACTTC.

This chain's CDR3 is CASSLGPPGGPNEQYF. CDR3 DNA: TGTGCCAGCAGCTTGGGACCCCCGGGGGGTCCCAACGAGCAGTACTTC. The J gene is TRBJ2-7, the V gene TRBV5-6, with TRBD2 matching over 7 bases. V lost 0 bases, J lost 5 bases, and 11 bases stayed unmatched. There are 16 residues in the CDR3. Looked up from germline, CDR1 is SGHDT and CDR2 is YYEEEE.

This sequence joins TRBV27 and TRBJ2-1, with a possible D match to TRBD1 (5 bases). The germline V gene encodes CDR1 MNHEY and CDR2 SMNVEV (reference sequence). The V end was cut by 5 bases, the J end by 15 bases, with 17 bases between. The CDR3 length is 12 residues. CDR3 nucleotides: TGTGCCAGCAGTACAACGCAGGGAAGGGCGTTCTTC. Encoded protein: CASSTTQGRAFF.

This clone was seen only once. DNA of the CDR3: TGTGCTAGTGGTTTGGGCCCCGGGGGGAATAACTATGGCTACACCTTC. This translates into CASGLGPGGNNYGYTF. The rearrangement joins TRBV12-5 to TRBJ1-2, with a possible D match to TRBD1 (5 bases). This CDR3 region has 16 residues. The V and J ends lost 1 base and 1 base respectively, with 13 bases between them. The germline gives CDR1 LGHNT, CDR2 FRNRAP.

J is TRBJ2-1 and V is TRBV4-1; 9 bases are a match to TRBD1. CDR3 length equals 15 residues. J gave up 10 bases and V 1 base, and 8 bases lay outside the gene matches. Germline CDR1 MGHRA, CDR2 YSYEKL. The CDR3 protein is CASSQGTGAPYEQFF. CDR3 coding DNA: TGCGCCAGCAGCCAAGGGACAGGGGCCCCCTACGAGCAGTTCTTC.

V and J are TRBV10-3 and TRBJ2-3, with TRBD2 matching over 8 bases. The ends lost 3 bases at V and 3 bases at J; junction bases unmatched: 5. The CDR3 consists of 15 residues. Germline CDR1 ENHRY, CDR2 SYGVKD. CDR3 DNA sequence: TGTGCCATCAGTGACACTAGCGGAGGGACAGATACGCAGTATTTT. This codes for CAISDTSGGTDTQYF.